This T cell receptor (beta chain) was sequenced for a study of cytomegalovirus exposure and HLA in healthy donors. Points from the study as a whole: It was 164 TCR beta chains that were listed as cytomegalovirus-associated. TCR sequences were mostly rare, though some public TCRs occurred in many donors. Later, an analysis found that TCR clusters from the first cohort tended to co-occur in the 95 to 150 validation repertoires.

TCRdb keeps only in-frame clones here, not all; method: immunoSEQ multiplex PCR. The table lists around 190,000 clones, roughly 85% of them singletons. This clone was recorded only once. The antigen is undetermined. The V and J ends lost 1 base and 6 bases, in that order; junction bases with no gene match: 3. CDR1 and CDR2 (germline): LNHNV, YYDKDF (reference sequence). This CDR3 has 15 amino acids. The source of this sequence is a man aged 18 to 29 in good health and CMV-seropositive. The rearrangement joins TRBV15 to TRBJ2-2; TRBD1 matches 9 bases. Material for sequencing was PBMCs. The CDR3 DNA is TGTGCCACCAGCAGAGCCGGGACAGGGTCCGGGGAGCTGTTTTTT. Protein product: CATSRAGTGSGELFF. The full variable domain, rest sourced from reference TRBV15 and TRBJ2-2, is DAMVIQNPRYQVTQFGKPVTLSCSQTLNHNVMYWYQQKSSQAPKLLFHYYDKDFNNEADTPDNFQSRRPNTSFCFLDIRSPGLGDTAMYLCATSRAGTGSGELFFGEGSRLTVL.